One sample yielded the 14 T cell receptor beta chains listed below, sequenced in a study of T cells of healthy individuals. MiXCR was run by TCRdb on the 5' RACE reads, yielding one entry per CDR3 protein. The sample has 85,000 to 100,000 distinct CDR3 sequences, around 17% seen once; the top ten hold 6.2%. The receptors derive from a human donor in good health.

In its sample, this clonotype was seen a few times. This chain connects TRBV6-2 or TRBV6-3 to TRBJ1-5; maybe TRBD1 (6 bases). V was clipped by 5 bases and J by 1 base, with 15 bases between them. Germline CDR1 reads MNHEY; CDR2 reads SVGEGT. The CDR3 has 16 amino acids. CDR3 sequence (DNA): TGTGCCAGCAGTCAGGGGCTGTCTGCCAGCAATCAGCCCCAGCATTTT. This codes for CASSQGLSASNQPQHF.

V is TRBV5-1 and J is TRBJ2-1, with 7 positions matching TRBD1. With 2 bases clipped from V and 4 bases from J, the junction kept 6 bases outside the gene matches. The CDR3 loop spans 15 amino acids. Germline assignment: CDR1 SGHRS and CDR2 YFSETQ. Written as DNA, the CDR3 is TGCGCCAGCAGCTTCGGACAGGCTACATACAATGAGCAGTTCTTC. Translating gives CASSFGQATYNEQFF.

This clonotype was seen a few times. The V gene is TRBV27, the J gene TRBJ2-1; 9 nucleotides align to TRBD1. Trimming at V came to 3 bases and at J to 8 bases, leaving 8 bases not matched to a gene. This CDR3 is built from 15 residues. In germline, CDR1 is MNHEY, CDR2 SMNVEV (reference sequence). The CDR3 DNA reads as TGTGCCAGCAGTTTGGGGACAGGGACCAGCCATGAGCAGTTCTTC. Its protein product is CASSLGTGTSHEQFF.

This clonotype has just a few counts. This rearrangement joins TRBV4-1 to TRBJ2-3; D unclear. V was clipped by 0 bases and J by 4 bases, with 8 bases between them. Per germline, CDR1 MGHRA and CDR2 YSYEKL. The CDR3 is 14 amino acids. In DNA, the CDR3 is TGCGCCAGCAGCCAAGAGTACGCGGCAGATACGCAGTATTTT. This codes for CASSQEYAADTQYF.

This clonotype was seen at least ten times. The rearrangement joins TRBV20-1 to TRBJ1-3; 8 nucleotides agree with TRBD1. The V segment lost 4 bases and the J segment 10 bases; nucleotides outside the gene matches: 9. Germline loops: CDR1 DFQATT, CDR2 SNEGSKA (reference sequence). The CDR3 runs to 13 residues. The CDR3 DNA is TGCAGTGCTATAACCGACAGGGGTAGTACCATATATTTT. Its translation is CSAITDRGSTIYF.

This clonotype was picked up many times. The V call is TRBV5-6, the J call TRBJ1-1, with unresolved D. The germline gives CDR1 SGHDT, CDR2 YYEEEE. The CDR3 has 13 amino acids. Trimming left V 0 bases short and J 6 bases short, with 9 bases between. CDR3 nucleotide sequence: TGTGCCAGCAGCTTGGCTAGGGAAGCTGAAGCTTTCTTT. Translated, it gives CASSLAREAEAFF.

This clonotype was seen a handful of times. V is TRBV5-1 and J is TRBJ1-1; TRBD1 matches at 7 bases. The CDR3 has 16 amino acids. CDR1 is SGHRS and CDR2 is YFSETQ in the germline V gene. After removal of 4 bases from V and 1 base from J, the junction contained 10 bases not matched to a gene. CDR3: CASSLTSGQKNTEAFF. The CDR3 DNA reads TGCGCCAGCAGCCTCACCTCGGGACAGAAGAACACTGAAGCTTTCTTT.

This clonotype was seen a few times. The chain couples TRBV5-1 to TRBJ2-7; 9 nucleotides align to TRBD1. The germline gives CDR1 SGHRS, CDR2 YFSETQ. The ends lost 7 bases at V and 5 bases at J; junction bases unmatched: 4. CDR3 length: 12 amino acids. The CDR3 sequence: CASGQGSHEQYF. CDR3 nucleotide sequence: TGCGCCAGCGGACAGGGGTCCCACGAGCAGTACTTC.

In this sample, this clonotype turned up many times. The genes are TRBV6-6 and TRBJ1-3; no clear D. Germline lookup yields CDR1 MNHNY and CDR2 SVGAGI (reference sequence). The CDR3 contains 12 residues. V lost 9 bases to trimming and J lost 0 bases, with 6 bases between them. CDR3 region: CASSDSGNTIYF. DNA for the CDR3: TGTGCCAGTTCAGACTCTGGAAACACCATATATTTT.

About this clonotype itself: Possible read error: a much larger clone is one base away. The chain couples TRBV9 to TRBJ1-1; TRBD1 agrees at 7 bases. The CDR3 totals 13 residues. The germline gives CDR1 SGDLS, CDR2 YYNGEE. The chain's CDR3 is CSSSDRANTEAFF. The CDR3 DNA is TGTTCCAGTTCCGACAGGGCAAACACTGAAGCTTTCTTT. Variable domain in full (rest from reference TRBV9 and TRBJ1-1): DSGVTQTPKHLITATGQRVTLRCSPRSGDLSVYWYQQSLDQGLQFLIQYYNGEERAKGNILERFSAQQFPDLHSELNLSSLELGDSALYFCSSSDRANTEAFFGQGTRLTVV.

This clonotype turned up a few times. The chain joins TRBV10-3 to TRBJ1-3; D unclear. CDR1 and CDR2 from the germline V gene are ENHRY and SYGVKD. The CDR3 spans 17 residues. Trimming removed 3 bases from V and 0 bases from J, with 15 bases in between. Written as DNA, the CDR3 is TGTGCCATCAGTGAACCGTTCTATGGAAACTCTGGAAACACCATATATTTT. Residues: CAISEPFYGNSGNTIYF.

The chain recombines TRBV28 with TRBJ2-7, with 7 bases lining up with TRBD1. The CDR3 covers 13 residues. Germline trimming cut 6 bases from V and 5 bases from J; bases unmatched to any gene: 7. Germline V gives CDR1 MDHEN, CDR2 SYDVKM. In DNA, the CDR3 is TGTGCCAGCAGCAATCACAGGGGTGACGAGCAGTACTTC. It codes for CASSNHRGDEQYF.

This chain uses TRBV5-1 with TRBJ1-1; 8 nucleotides match TRBD1. CDR1 is SGHRS, CDR2 YFSETQ, per germline. There are 16 residues in the CDR3. After removal of 4 bases from V and 4 bases from J, the junction contained 12 bases not matched to a gene. This CDR3 reads CASSRPGQGLGTEAFF. As DNA, the CDR3 is TGCGCCAGCAGCCGGCCCGGACAGGGACTGGGCACTGAAGCTTTCTTT.

V and J are TRBV12-3 or TRBV12-4 and TRBJ1-2; 7 bases map to TRBD1. CDR3 size: 13 residues. The V gene end was trimmed by 5 bases and the J gene end by 9 bases; junction bases not matched to a gene: 9. The DNA for the CDR3 is TGTGCCAGCAGTCGGGACAGAGGACCCCGCTACACCTTC. Protein sequence: CASSRDRGPRYTF.